A selection of T cell receptor beta chains follows, all from one sample in a study of cytomegalovirus exposure and HLA in healthy donors. Some clones are missing from TCRdb's copy, which holds only in-frame ones; the method was immunoSEQ multiplex PCR. Of about 150,000 clones in the sample, 84% were seen once. Material for sequencing was PBMCs. The source is a boy aged 2 to 10 in good health and CMV-seronegative. CDR3s include the opening cysteine and the closing phenylalanine or tryptophan. A D gene is named only where the DNA matches it firmly. The listing skips clone size in some rows; elsewhere it reads once, few, many or a size class.

.,TRBV9,TRBJ1-1,.,TGTGCCAGCAACCCGTCGGGAGGGAACACTGAAGCTTTCTTT,CASNPSGGNTEAFF
.,TRBV10-3,TRBJ1-6,.,TGTGCCATCAGTGGGGGTATAGGGGACTATAATTCACCCCTCCACTTT,CAISGGIGDYNSPLHF
.,TRBV7-3,TRBJ2-2,TRBD1,TGTGCCAGCAGCGATACCGGGACAGCGAACACCGGGGAGCTGTTTTTT,CASSDTGTANTGELFF
.,TRBV9,TRBJ2-7,.,TGTGCCAGCAGCGTAGTTTGGTTCGGCGAGCAGTACTTC,CASSVVWFGEQYF
.,TRBV12-5,TRBJ1-6,.,TGTGCTAGTGGTCTACGACAGGATTCACCCCTCCACTTT,CASGLRQDSPLHF
.,TRBV6-5,TRBJ1-2,.,TGTGCCAGCAGTCTGCACAGGGCGGGCGGCTACACCTTC,CASSLHRAGGYTF
.,TRBV5-3,TRBJ2-3,.,TGTGCCAGAAGGACTCAAGGTACGCAGTATTTT,CARRTQGTQYF
.,TRBV18,TRBJ2-3,TRBD2,TGTGCCAGCTCACCTCCGGGACTAGACACAGATACGCAGTATTTT,CASSPPGLDTDTQYF
.,TRBV19,TRBJ1-1,TRBD1,TGTGCCAGTCAGGCAGGGGGAAGACGGACTGAAGCTTTCTTT,CASQAGGRRTEAFF
few,TRBV4-1,TRBJ1-4,TRBD1,TGCGCCAGCAGCCAAGTTGGGACAGGGGATGAAAAACTGTTTTTT,CASSQVGTGDEKLFF
.,TRBV25-1,TRBJ2-5,.,TGTGCCAGCAGTGAGAGGGAGATCGGGGAGACCCAGTACTTC,CASSEREIGETQYF
.,TRBV5-4,TRBJ2-7,TRBD1,TGTGCCAGCAGCTCAGGGGGCGCAGGTGGACACGAGCAGTACTTC,CASSSGGAGGHEQYF
.,TRBV30,TRBJ1-5,.,TGTGCCTGGAAGCTCCAGGGCGGTACTCAGCCCCAGCATTTT,CAWKLQGGTQPQHF
.,TRBV7-2,TRBJ2-3,.,TGTGCCAGCAGCCAGGGGTGGTTGCGTACAGATACGCAGTATTTT,CASSQGWLRTDTQYF
.,TRBV19,TRBJ1-2,.,TGTGCCAGTAGTATCGCAGGGATCTATGGCTACACCTTC,CASSIAGIYGYTF
.,TRBV13,TRBJ2-7,TRBD1,TGTGCCAGCAGTTTTGCCCTTCCCGGGACAGAAAACGAGCAGTACTTC,CASSFALPGTENEQYF
.,TRBV9,TRBJ2-2,.,TGTGCCAGCAGCGTACAGGGAGGCACCGGGGAGCTGTTTTTT,CASSVQGGTGELFF
.,TRBV9,TRBJ2-5,.,TGTGCCAGCAGCCCGAGCTTGGGGGCTGGGACCCAGTACTTC,CASSPSLGAGTQYF
.,TRBV30,TRBJ1-2,.,TGTGCCTGGAGTGGTGAACGGGACTGGTACGTTTCGGGTGGCTACACCTTC,CAWSGERDWYVSGGYTF
few,TRBV4-1,TRBJ2-3,.,TGCGCCAGCAGCCACTCCGCTAGCCAACTTCACACAGATACGCAGTATTTT,CASSHSASQLHTDTQYF
.,TRBV27,TRBJ2-7,.,TGTGCCAGCAGTTTACGCTCGACTAGCGAGCAGTACTTC,CASSLRSTSEQYF
.,TRBV7-3,TRBJ2-2,TRBD1,TGTGCCAGCAGCTTAATCCCCACGGGACAGACGAACACCGGGGAGCTGTTTTTT,CASSLIPTGQTNTGELFF
.,TRBV23-1,TRBJ2-7,TRBD1,TGCGCCAGCAGTCACCGGACCCGACAGGGGAGACCCTACGAGCAGTACTTC,CASSHRTRQGRPYEQYF
.,TRBV2,TRBJ1-1,.,TGTGCCAGCATACGGGACTGTTGCATGAACACTGAAGCTTTCTTT,CASIRDCCMNTEAFF
once,TRBV6-1,TRBJ1-2,.,TGTGCCAGCAGTGAAGCGCTGCAGCGTCCATATGGCTACACCTTC,CASSEALQRPYGYTF
.,TRBV7-2,TRBJ2-3,.,TGTGCCAGCAGCTTAGGGAGGCCGTCCGGTACGCAGTATTTT,CASSLGRPSGTQYF
.,TRBV27,TRBJ2-7,.,TGTGCCAGCAGAGTAGAGGGAGCGGTGAGCTCCTACGAGCAGTACTTC,CASRVEGAVSSYEQYF
.,TRBV5-4,TRBJ2-1,TRBD2,TGTGCCAGCAGCCTGACTAGCGGATCCTACAATGAGCAGTTCTTC,CASSLTSGSYNEQFF
.,TRBV19,TRBJ2-5,.,TGTGCCAGTAGTATTTCCCCCCAACAGCGGGACATACGAGAGACCCAGTACTTC,CASSISPQQRDIRETQYF
once,TRBV7-9,TRBJ2-1,TRBD2,TGTGCCAGCAGCTGGACTAGCGGCTTCAACAATGAGCAGTTCTTC,CASSWTSGFNNEQFF
few,TRBV6-1,TRBJ2-3,.,TGTGCCAGCAGCCCAGGCGGGGGCGGTGCAGATACGCAGTATTTT,CASSPGGGGADTQYF
once,TRBV5-1,TRBJ1-2,.,TGCGCCAGCAGCTTAAGCGGAAACTATGGCTACACCTTC,CASSLSGNYGYTF
.,TRBV9,TRBJ2-5,.,TGTGCCAGCAGCGTGAGGGGGGGAAATGTACAAGAGACCCAGTACTTC,CASSVRGGNVQETQYF
.,TRBV7-9,TRBJ2-7,TRBD1,TGTGCCAGCAGCTTAGACAGGGGTACCTACGAGCAGTACTTC,CASSLDRGTYEQYF
.,TRBV12-2,TRBJ1-6,.,TGTGCAAGTCGCTTAGGGAGCTCCTATAATTCACCCCTCCACTTT,CASRLGSSYNSPLHF
.,TRBV5-5,TRBJ1-6,TRBD1,TGTGCCAGCAGCTTGGGACAGGGTATCTATAATTCACCCCTCCACTTT,CASSLGQGIYNSPLHF
once,TRBV5-6,TRBJ2-1,.,TGTGCCAGCAGCTTAGGCGGCGCTTCGTACAATGAGCAGTTCTTC,CASSLGGASYNEQFF
.,TRBV10-1,TRBJ2-2,TRBD2,TGCGCCAGCAAAGCGGGAGGATCGGGGGCCGGGGAGCTGTTTTTT,CASKAGGSGAGELFF
.,TRBV4-1,TRBJ1-5,.,TGCGCCAGCAGTCCAGGGTTTATCAGCAATCAGCCCCAGCATTTT,CASSPGFISNQPQHF
.,TRBV27,TRBJ1-2,.,TGTGCCAGCAGGTACGACAGAAACGGTGGCTACACCTTC,CASRYDRNGGYTF
few,TRBV6-1,TRBJ1-1,.,TGTGCCAGCAGTGGACGGGTGCGGGCCGCTGAAGCTTTCTTT,CASSGRVRAAEAFF